The source of this TCR beta chain is a study of blood T cell repertoires in COVID-19. The wider study: Material from acute and convalescent COVID-19 was sourced from the United States, Italy and Spain. In each case, the material was cDNA or gDNA derived from T cells, B-cell-depleted T cells, or PBMCs.

Per the original data handling: Estimates of nucleated cell counts were drawn from the amplification of reference gene primers. Some clones are missing from TCRdb's copy, which holds only in-frame ones; the method was immunoSEQ multiplex PCR. V, J and clone size were drawn from that table, and D and trimming were deduced from the DNA. Among approximately 330,000 clones, over 75% were seen once, and the ten largest hold 4%. The origin of this receptor is a woman in her fifties or sixties with active or convalescent COVID-19. Sequencing was carried out using peripheral blood.

The CDR3 protein is CASSLGQGAVKWSGNTIYF. CDR3 bases: TGTGCCAGCAGCTTAGGACAGGGGGCGGTCAAGTGGTCTGGAAACACCATATATTTT. The J gene is TRBJ1-3, the V gene TRBV7-9; the match to TRBD1 covers 10 bases. The CDR3 covers 19 residues. With 1 base clipped from V and 1 base from J, the junction kept 10 bases outside the gene matches. Per the germline V gene, CDR1 is SEHNR and CDR2 is FQNEAQ (reference sequence). Using reference TRBV7-9 and TRBJ1-3 for the parts outside the CDR3, the full variable domain is DTGVSQNPRHKITKRGQNVTFRCDPISEHNRLYWYRQTLGQGPEFLTYFQNEAQLEKSRLLSDRFSAERPKGSFSTLEIQRTEQGDSAMYLCASSLGQGAVKWSGNTIYFGEGSWLTVV.